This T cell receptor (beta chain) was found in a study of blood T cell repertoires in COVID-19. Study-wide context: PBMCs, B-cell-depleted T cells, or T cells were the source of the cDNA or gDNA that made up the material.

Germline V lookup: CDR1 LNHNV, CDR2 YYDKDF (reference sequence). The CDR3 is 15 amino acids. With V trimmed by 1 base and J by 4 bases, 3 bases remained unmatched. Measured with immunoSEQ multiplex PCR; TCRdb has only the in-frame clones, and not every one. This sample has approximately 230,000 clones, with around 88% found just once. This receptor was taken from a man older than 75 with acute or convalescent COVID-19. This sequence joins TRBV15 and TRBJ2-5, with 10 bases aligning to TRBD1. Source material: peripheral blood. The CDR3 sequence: CATSRARQGAETQYF. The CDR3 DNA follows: TGTGCCACCAGCAGAGCTCGACAGGGGGCAGAGACCCAGTACTTC.